The 22 T cell receptor beta chains listed next were all sequenced from one sample in a study of T cell responses to AZD1222 COVID-19 vaccine. Some clones are missing from TCRdb's copy, which holds only in-frame ones; the method was immunoSEQ multiplex PCR. Here the sample spans about 170,000 clones, 87% being singletons. Material: peripheral blood, obtained 28 days after the second AZD1222 dose. The receptors originated from an adult who received the AZD1222 COVID-19 vaccine.

This clone was seen more than once but under ten times. The chain carries TRBV5-6 and TRBJ1-1; D might be TRBD1 (5 bases). V was pared by 7 bases and J by 0 bases, with 16 bases between. The germline gives CDR1 SGHDT, CDR2 YYEEEE. The CDR3 consists of 15 residues. For the CDR3, the DNA is TGTGCCAGCCAATACGCTGGGGGGTTGAACACTGAAGCTTTCTTT. Its translation is CASQYAGGLNTEAFF.

The chain couples TRBV7-2 to TRBJ2-7, with D perhaps TRBD2 (5 bases). This CDR3 is 14 amino acids long. Germline CDR1 is SGHTA and CDR2 is FQGNSA. V lost 3 bases, J lost 6 bases, and 15 bases lay in between. The CDR3 bases are TGTGCCAGCAGCTTTCGGACGCCTCGGGGCGAGCAGTACTTC. It codes for CASSFRTPRGEQYF.

The V and J genes are TRBV27 and TRBJ2-7; 9 bases match TRBD1. Germline assignment: CDR1 MNHEY and CDR2 SMNVEV (reference sequence). The CDR3 length is 15 residues. The ends lost 8 bases at V and 4 bases at J; junction bases unmatched: 12. The CDR3 loop is CASASLQGAGYEQYF. CDR3 bases: TGTGCCAGCGCCTCTCTACAGGGGGCAGGGTACGAGCAGTACTTC.

This rearrangement joins TRBV4-1 to TRBJ2-3; D gene uncertain. CDR1 and CDR2 (germline): MGHRA, YSYEKL. This CDR3 has 13 residues. V lost 2 bases, J lost 6 bases, and 9 bases lay in between. The CDR3 coding sequence is TGCGCCAGCAGCCAATGGGCCAGGGATACGCAGTATTTT. The encoded protein is CASSQWARDTQYF.

This chain joins TRBV4-1 and TRBJ2-5; D perhaps matches TRBD1 (6 bases). CDR3 size: 14 residues. Between the trimmed V and J ends, which lost 3 bases and 5 bases, there was a span of 13 bases. Per the germline V gene, CDR1 is MGHRA and CDR2 is YSYEKL. CDR3 in amino acids: CASSQAQGRETQYF. The DNA of the CDR3 is TGCGCCAGCAGCCAGGCACAGGGACGGGAGACCCAGTACTTC.

Points on this clone: Other nucleotide sequences from this sample produce the same CDR3. The chain combines TRBV4-3 with TRBJ1-1, with a tentative D call TRBD1 (5 bases). V dropped 3 bases and J dropped 3 bases, with 8 bases sitting between them. This CDR3 spans 13 amino acids. The germline CDR1 and CDR2 sequences are LGHNA and YSLEER. For the CDR3, the DNA is TGCGCCAGCAGCCAGAGGGGATACACTGAAGCTTTCTTT. Translating it yields CASSQRGYTEAFF.

The rearrangement joins TRBV29-1 to TRBJ1-2; 7 positions match TRBD1. J was trimmed by 4 bases and V by 6 bases; bases with no gene match: 11. The CDR3 totals 14 residues. Per germline, CDR1 SQVTM and CDR2 ANQGSEA. Here the CDR3 DNA reads TGCAGCGTGGGACAGCCTACATACCCCTATGGCTACACCTTC. Translating gives CSVGQPTYPYGYTF.

CDR3 sequence (DNA): TGTGCCAGCAGTAAAGGGGACAGCCTCTATGGCTACACCTTC. This sequence encodes CASSKGDSLYGYTF. The V call is TRBV7-9, the J call TRBJ1-2; 7 positions agree with TRBD1. The CDR3 is 14 amino acids. Trimming took 6 bases from V and 4 from J; bases not matched to a gene: 8. Per the germline V gene, CDR1 is SEHNR and CDR2 is FQNEAQ (reference sequence).

This clone was seen only once. The chain joins TRBV3-1 (or the pseudogene TRBV3-2) to TRBJ2-3; the match to TRBD2 covers 8 bases. This CDR3 region has 14 residues. Trimming at V came to 10 bases and at J to 0 bases, leaving 6 bases not matched to a gene. Germline assignment: CDR1 LGHDT and CDR2 YNNKEL (reference sequence). CDR3 protein: CAIGGAFSTDTQYF. The DNA of the CDR3 is TGTGCCATCGGGGGGGCCTTTAGCACAGATACGCAGTATTTT.

This chain links TRBV15 with TRBJ2-7; 7 positions match TRBD1. This CDR3 is built from 15 residues. The germline CDR1 and CDR2 sequences are LNHNV and YYDKDF (reference sequence). The trim removed 1 base at V and 3 bases at J, leaving 6 bases unmatched. The CDR3 coding sequence is TGTGCCACCAGCAGAGCCAGGGGGAAAGGCTACGAGCAGTACTTC. Encoded protein: CATSRARGKGYEQYF.

This clone was counted between two and nine times. The chain couples TRBV6-6 to TRBJ2-2; 12 nucleotides agree with TRBD1. After removal of 5 bases from V and 8 bases from J, the junction contained 12 bases not matched to a gene. Germline loops: CDR1 MNHNY, CDR2 SVGAGI (reference sequence). The CDR3 covers 17 residues. The CDR3 coding sequence is TGTGCCAGCAGTCCGCCCCGCCGGGACAGGGGGCAAGGGGAGCTGTTTTTT. Translated: CASSPPRRDRGQGELFF.

The chain joins TRBV3-1 (or the pseudogene TRBV3-2) to TRBJ2-2; D might be TRBD1 (6 bases). Germline V CDR1 and CDR2: LGHDT, YNNKEL (reference sequence). V was trimmed by 0 bases and J by 7 bases, leaving 9 bases between them. The CDR3 contains 14 residues. The CDR3 protein is CASSQEAGVGELFF. In DNA form, the CDR3 reads TGTGCCAGCAGCCAAGAAGCAGGGGTCGGGGAGCTGTTTTTT.

The chain couples TRBV4-2 to TRBJ2-7, with no clear D. The CDR3 is 12 amino acids. V lost 6 bases, J lost 0 bases, and 6 bases lay in between. Per germline, CDR1 LGHNA and CDR2 YNFKEQ. The CDR3 protein is CASSSSSYEQYF. The DNA of the CDR3 is TGTGCCAGCAGTTCCAGCTCCTACGAGCAGTACTTC.

The genes are TRBV3-1 (or the pseudogene TRBV3-2) and TRBJ1-2; D is unclear. The length of the CDR3 is 13 residues. The V end lost 5 bases, the J end lost 7 bases, and 14 bases lay between the germline ends. The germline V gene has CDR1 LGHDT and CDR2 YNNKEL (reference sequence). The CDR3 DNA follows: TGTGCCAGCAGCTTGGTATTTCTAAGTGGCTACACCTTC. The encoded protein is CASSLVFLSGYTF.

The V gene is TRBV7-2, the J gene TRBJ2-1; tentative D call: TRBD2 (5 bases). V dropped 6 bases and J dropped 4 bases, with 16 bases sitting between them. Looked up from germline, CDR1 is SGHTA and CDR2 is FQGNSA. The CDR3 totals 15 residues. The DNA for the CDR3 is TGTGCCAGCAGGAGAGTCGGAGGCGGGTACAATGAGCAGTTCTTC. This codes for CASRRVGGGYNEQFF.

In its sample, this clone was seen once. The chain combines TRBV2 with TRBJ1-1; D possibly corresponds to TRBD1 (5 bases). CDR1 is SNHLY, CDR2 FYNNEI, per germline. CDR3 size: 14 residues. Deletions cut 11 bases from V and 4 bases from J, with 20 bases between. The CDR3 bases are TGTGCCGGAACCAAACAGGCTGGGGCCACTGAAGCTTTCTTT. It is translated as CAGTKQAGATEAFF.

The V gene is TRBV7-2, the J gene TRBJ1-2; a weak D match, TRBD1 (6 bases). The V end was cut by 1 base, the J end by 4 bases, with 10 bases between. Germline lookup yields CDR1 SGHTA and CDR2 FQGNSA. This CDR3 is built from 14 residues. CDR3 region: CASSLVTGSYGYTF. CDR3 coding DNA: TGTGCCAGCAGCTTAGTTACAGGGTCCTATGGCTACACCTTC.

This chain joins TRBV7-9 and TRBJ2-7, with 8 bases identical to TRBD1. J lost 3 bases, V lost 1 base, and 2 bases had no gene match. Looked up from germline, CDR1 is SEHNR and CDR2 is FQNEAQ (reference sequence). The CDR3 consists of 14 residues. Written as DNA, the CDR3 is TGTGCCAGCAGCTTAGTCACAGGGGGCTACGAGCAGTACTTC. As protein: CASSLVTGGYEQYF.

The chain joins TRBV11-2 to TRBJ2-3; tentatively, D is TRBD1 (5 bases). The germline V gene encodes CDR1 SGHAT and CDR2 FQNNGV. This CDR3 spans 16 amino acids. Between the trimmed V and J ends, which lost 3 bases and 2 bases, there was a span of 15 bases. CDR3 protein: CASSFGRQLLTDTQYF. CDR3 nucleotides: TGTGCCAGCAGCTTTGGTAGACAGCTACTCACAGATACGCAGTATTTT. The full variable domain, rest sourced from reference TRBV11-2 and TRBJ2-3, is EAGVAQSPRYKIIEKRQSVAFWCNPISGHATLYWYQQILGQGPKLLIQFQNNGVVDDSQLPKDRFSAERLKGVDSTLKIQPAKLEDSAVYLCASSFGRQLLTDTQYFGPGTRLTVL.

The V call is TRBV13, the J call TRBJ1-2; weak D call: TRBD1 (5 bases). Germline CDR1 and CDR2: PRHDT and FYEKMQ (reference sequence). Trimming pared 2 bases from V and 0 bases from J, leaving 13 bases between. The CDR3 is 16 amino acids. In nucleotides, the CDR3 is TGTGCCAGCAGCTTAACGGGGGTTGAATCTAACTATGGCTACACCTTC. This sequence encodes CASSLTGVESNYGYTF.

This CDR3 is CAISDTLAGVTDTQYF. The CDR3 DNA follows: TGTGCCATCAGTGATACCCTAGCGGGGGTCACAGATACGCAGTATTTT. The chain has TRBV10-3 and TRBJ2-3, with 10 bases fitting TRBD2. The CDR3 contains 16 residues. With 3 bases clipped from V and 2 bases from J, the junction kept 5 bases outside the gene matches. The V gene's germline CDR1 is ENHRY and CDR2 SYGVKD.

V gene TRBV18 combines with J gene TRBJ1-1; TRBD1 might be the D (6 bases). Per the germline V gene, CDR1 is KGHSH and CDR2 is LQKENI. V was trimmed by 4 bases and J by 1 base, leaving 16 bases between them. The CDR3 length is 16 residues. The CDR3 spells CASSLPGADGNTEAFF. The CDR3 DNA sequence: TGTGCCAGCTCACTCCCAGGGGCCGACGGGAACACTGAAGCTTTCTTT.